Each of the 27 T cell receptor beta chains below was sequenced from the same sample in a study of blood T cell repertoires in COVID-19. This table comes from immunoSEQ multiplex PCR, and its TCRdb copy is limited to in-frame clones, with some not included. Among 250,000 to 400,000 clones, 85% were seen once, and the ten largest hold about 2%. What was sequenced was PBMCs or T cells enriched from blood (not recorded which). The receptors were sampled from a woman under 40 who had been exposed to COVID-19.

The V and J genes are TRBV5-1 and TRBJ2-1; 7 bases match TRBD1. The CDR3 extends over 16 amino acids. The germline CDR1 and CDR2 sequences are SGHRS and YFSETQ. The J segment lost 2 bases and the V segment lost 4 bases, leaving 9 bases of the junction unmatched. The CDR3 nucleotides read TGCGCCAGCAGCGTAACCGGGACAGCAACCTACAATGAGCAGTTCTTC. Its protein product is CASSVTGTATYNEQFF.

This clone occurred many times. V and J are TRBV11-3 and TRBJ2-7; 8 bases map to TRBD1. Germline loops: CDR1 SGHNT, CDR2 YENEEA. CDR3 length: 14 residues. Trimming took 5 bases from V and 6 from J; bases not matched to a gene: 9. The CDR3 spells CASSPRQGSAEQYF. CDR3 coding DNA: TGTGCCAGCAGCCCCCGACAGGGGAGTGCCGAGCAGTACTTC.

This chain links TRBV5-5 with TRBJ2-7, with 9 bases fitting TRBD1. Unmatched junction bases numbered 9, after V lost 6 bases and J lost 5 bases. Germline V lookup: CDR1 SGHKS, CDR2 YYEKEE (reference sequence). This CDR3 has 14 amino acids. The CDR3 region has the DNA TGTGCCAGCAAGAAAGGGACAGGGTTAAACGAGCAGTACTTC. This translates into CASKKGTGLNEQYF. Variable domain in full (rest from reference TRBV5-5 and TRBJ2-7): DAGVTQSPTHLIKTRGQQVTLRCSPISGHKSVSWYQQVLGQGPQFIFQYYEKEERGRGNFPDRFSARQFPNYSSELNVNALLLGDSALYLCASKKGTGLNEQYFGPGTRLTVT.

This sequence joins TRBV7-9 and TRBJ2-2; D ambiguous. The CDR3 sequence is 10 residues long. Trimming left V 11 bases short and J 5 bases short, with 6 bases between. Germline CDR1 reads SEHNR; CDR2 reads FQNEAQ (reference sequence). The CDR3 DNA is TGTGCCTCATTGACCGGGGAGCTGTTTTTT. Its translation: CASLTGELFF.

The chain is built from TRBV5-1 and TRBJ2-1; perhaps TRBD2 as D (6 bases). Germline V lookup: CDR1 SGHRS, CDR2 YFSETQ. The CDR3 length is 16 residues. V lost 0 bases, J lost 0 bases, and 10 bases lay in between. The CDR3 DNA is TGCGCCAGCAGCTTGGCGCGGGGCAGCTCCTACAATGAGCAGTTCTTC. It yields the protein CASSLARGSSYNEQFF.

The genes are TRBV4-1 and TRBJ2-7; no definite D call. Per germline, CDR1 MGHRA and CDR2 YSYEKL. V lost 5 bases and J 9 bases, leaving 11 bases between the germline ends. There are 11 residues in the CDR3. The CDR3, as DNA: TGCGCCAGCAGCTTCGATAGTGCGCAGTACTTC. This sequence encodes CASSFDSAQYF.

This clone was detected only once. CDR3 region: CASSWEAGVNTEAFF. The CDR3 coding sequence is TGTGCCAGCAGCTGGGAGGCAGGCGTGAACACTGAAGCTTTCTTT. The chain employs TRBV6-2 or TRBV6-3 and TRBJ1-1; D is ambiguous. The CDR3 runs to 15 residues. Germline V gene lookup returns CDR1 MNHEY and CDR2 SVGEGT. Between the trimmed V and J ends, which lost 6 bases and 0 bases, there was a span of 14 bases.

The V gene is TRBV27, the J gene TRBJ2-1, with 15 bases that match TRBD2. Germline V CDR1 and CDR2: MNHEY, SMNVEV (reference sequence). Germline trimming cut 4 bases from V and 8 bases from J; bases unmatched to any gene: 6. This CDR3 is built from 16 residues. The CDR3 sequence: CASSSWTSGRADEQFF. The CDR3 bases are TGTGCCAGCAGTTCCTGGACTAGCGGGAGGGCCGATGAGCAGTTCTTC.

The rearrangement links TRBV29-1 to TRBJ1-1; 8 positions match TRBD1. The CDR3 is made up of 14 amino acids. Germline CDR1 is SQVTM and CDR2 is ANQGSEA. V shed 3 bases and J 1 base; nucleotides not matched to a gene: 4. Here the CDR3 reads CSVDRQGTNTEAFF. The CDR3 DNA sequence: TGCAGCGTTGATAGACAGGGGACGAACACTGAAGCTTTCTTT.

V and J are TRBV5-4 and TRBJ1-1; tentatively, D is TRBD1 (6 bases). V was trimmed by 4 bases and J by 5 bases, leaving 21 bases between them. Germline V lookup: CDR1 SGHNT, CDR2 YYREEE (reference sequence). This CDR3 is built from 16 residues. CDR3 sequence reads: CASSPGRGGGLTEAFF. The DNA of the CDR3 is TGTGCCAGCAGCCCGGGTAGGGGAGGGGGACTAACTGAAGCTTTCTTT. Variable domain in full (rest from reference TRBV5-4 and TRBJ1-1): ETGVTQSPTHLIKTRGQQVTLRCSSQSGHNTVSWYQQALGQGPQFIFQYYREEENGRGNFPPRFSGLQFPNYSSELNVNALELDDSALYLCASSPGRGGGLTEAFFGQGTRLTVV.

This clone was seen a single time. This chain joins TRBV5-1 and TRBJ2-1; 9 bases align to TRBD2. CDR1 is SGHRS and CDR2 is YFSETQ in the germline V gene. The CDR3 is 15 residues long. Germline trimming cut 0 bases from V and 10 bases from J; bases unmatched to any gene: 8. CDR3 protein: CASSLEASGAGEQFF. In DNA form, the CDR3 reads TGCGCCAGCAGCTTGGAGGCTAGCGGGGCAGGGGAGCAGTTCTTC.

The rearrangement links TRBV7-9 to TRBJ1-1, with 8 bases matching TRBD1. Trimming cost V 5 bases and J 0 bases; bases outside gene matches: 8. Germline CDR1 SEHNR, CDR2 FQNEAQ (reference sequence). The CDR3 loop spans 16 amino acids. In nucleotides, the CDR3 is TGTGCCAGCAGCCTCCCCCGACAGGGGATGAACACTGAAGCTTTCTTT. Amino acid sequence: CASSLPRQGMNTEAFF.

The rearrangement uses TRBV19 and TRBJ2-1, with 8 bases matching TRBD2. V was pared by 6 bases and J by 8 bases, with 9 bases of the junction left unmatched. The CDR3 is 14 residues long. Germline V CDR1 and CDR2: LNHDA, SQIVND (reference sequence). The CDR3 loop reads CASSPRGGRDEQFF. The CDR3 DNA reads as TGTGCCAGTAGCCCTCGGGGGGGCCGGGATGAGCAGTTCTTC.

This CDR3 is CASSPRGGTSGILYEQYF. In DNA, the CDR3 is TGTGCCAGCAGCCCGCGGGGGGGGACTAGCGGGATCTTGTACGAGCAGTACTTC. V gene TRBV9 combines with J gene TRBJ2-7, with TRBD2 matching over 13 bases. Germline-derived CDR1 and CDR2 are SGDLS and YYNGEE. After removal of 4 bases from V and 4 bases from J, the junction contained 14 bases not matched to a gene. The CDR3 totals 18 residues.

The V and J genes are TRBV9 and TRBJ1-2; 10 bases line up with TRBD1. The CDR3 runs to 15 residues. V was pared by 1 base and J by 8 bases, with 8 bases of the junction left unmatched. Germline CDR1 and CDR2: SGDLS and YYNGEE. DNA of the CDR3: TGTGCCAGCAGCGTAAGACAGGGGGCTGGTCAAGGCTACACCTTC. Residues: CASSVRQGAGQGYTF.

V and J are TRBV7-6 and TRBJ2-3; TRBD2 matches 7 bases. Germline lookup yields CDR1 SGHVS and CDR2 FNYEAQ. The CDR3 contains 15 residues. V lost 4 bases to trimming and J lost 3 bases; unmatched junction nucleotides: 7. The chain's CDR3 is CASSYGGGWTDTQYF. The CDR3 nucleotides are TGTGCCAGCAGCTATGGCGGGGGTTGGACAGATACGCAGTATTTT.

The rearrangement links TRBV28 to TRBJ2-7, with TRBD1 identical over 7 bases. Germline loops: CDR1 MDHEN, CDR2 SYDVKM. The ends lost 6 bases at V and 5 bases at J; junction bases unmatched: 10. The CDR3 extends over 14 amino acids. The CDR3: CASSQRGLGDEQYF. CDR3 nucleotide sequence: TGTGCCAGCAGCCAGAGGGGGCTGGGGGACGAGCAGTACTTC. Based on the CDR3 plus reference TRBV28 and TRBJ2-7, the full variable domain is DVKVTQSSRYLVKRTGEKVFLECVQDMDHENMFWYRQDPGLGLRLIYFSYDVKMKEKGDIPEGYSVSREKKERFSLILESASTNQTSMYLCASSQRGLGDEQYFGPGTRLTVT.

The chain uses TRBV30 and TRBJ1-1; D perhaps matches TRBD1 (6 bases). V was pared by 3 bases and J by 8 bases, with 16 bases between. The CDR3 has 13 amino acids. Per germline, CDR1 GTSNPN and CDR2 SVGIG (reference sequence). The CDR3 is CAWRSRGPGEAFF. DNA of the CDR3: TGTGCCTGGAGGTCCAGGGGCCCCGGGGAAGCTTTCTTT.

The chain is built from TRBV6-5 and TRBJ2-1, with 7 bases that match TRBD1. The trim removed 5 bases at V and 5 bases at J, leaving 3 bases unmatched. The CDR3 covers 13 residues. CDR1 is MNHEY and CDR2 is SVGAGI in the germline V gene. The CDR3 nucleotides read TGTGCCAGCAGTACGACAGGGAACAATGAGCAGTTCTTC. Amino acid sequence: CASSTTGNNEQFF.

This chain links TRBV5-4 with TRBJ1-2, with 7 bases matching TRBD1. Trimming took 5 bases from V and 2 from J; bases not matched to a gene: 15. Per the germline V gene, CDR1 is SGHNT and CDR2 is YYREEE (reference sequence). The CDR3 length is 17 residues. CDR3 nucleotides: TGTGCCAGCAGTCAGCCGATTAAGACAGGGCCCAACTATGGCTACACCTTC. It translates to CASSQPIKTGPNYGYTF.

The V gene is TRBV28, the J gene TRBJ2-3; TRBD1 is a possible D gene (5 bases). The CDR3 consists of 15 residues. V was pared by 2 bases and J by 1 base, with 10 bases between. CDR1 and CDR2 (germline): MDHEN, SYDVKM. The CDR3 sequence: CASSLPGRGTDTQYF. The CDR3 DNA reads as TGTGCCAGCAGTTTACCGGGCAGGGGCACAGATACGCAGTATTTT.

The rearrangement joins TRBV10-3 to TRBJ1-4; the D is unclear. CDR3 size: 11 residues. From germline, CDR1 is ENHRY and CDR2 SYGVKD. Deletions cut 10 bases from V and 5 bases from J, with 8 bases between. The CDR3 DNA follows: TGTGCCACCTACGCAAATGAAAAACTGTTTTTT. Translation: CATYANEKLFF.

This chain uses TRBV28 with TRBJ2-1; 8 nucleotides match TRBD2. CDR3 length: 15 residues. The trim removed 6 bases at V and 4 bases at J, leaving 8 bases unmatched. Germline CDR1 reads MDHEN; CDR2 reads SYDVKM. CDR3 in DNA: TGTGCCAGCAGGAGTACTAGCGGCCCTTACAATGAGCAGTTCTTC. Its protein is CASRSTSGPYNEQFF.

The chain uses TRBV20-1 and TRBJ2-7, with D uncertain. The germline V gene encodes CDR1 DFQATT and CDR2 SNEGSKA (reference sequence). The CDR3 contains 15 residues. V lost 3 bases to trimming and J lost 0 bases, with 15 bases between them. The CDR3 nucleotides read TGCAGTGCTAGTCCCCAGGCGCAGGCCTCCTACGAGCAGTACTTC. Translating gives CSASPQAQASYEQYF.

This clone appeared once. The genes are TRBV29-1 and TRBJ1-1, with D possibly TRBD1 on 5 matching bases. Between the trimmed V and J ends, which lost 2 bases and 6 bases, there was a span of 13 bases. CDR1 SQVTM and CDR2 ANQGSEA come from the germline V gene. The length of the CDR3 is 13 residues. The CDR3 DNA follows: TGCAGCGTTGAACGGGGGGGAAACGCTGAAGCTTTCTTT. The encoded protein is CSVERGGNAEAFF.

V usage is TRBV19 and J usage is TRBJ1-1; no clear D. CDR3 length: 13 residues. Germline CDR1 LNHDA, CDR2 SQIVND (reference sequence). Trimming shortened V by 5 bases and J by 1 base, and 8 bases separated the two germline ends. The CDR3 loop is CASSETRNTEAFF. The CDR3 DNA is TGTGCCAGTAGTGAGACTAGGAACACTGAAGCTTTCTTT.

The chain employs TRBV18 and TRBJ1-1, with D possibly TRBD1 on 6 matching bases. Deletions cut 5 bases from V and 1 base from J, with 8 bases between. The CDR3 has 13 residues. CDR1 KGHSH and CDR2 LQKENI come from the germline V gene. In DNA, the CDR3 is TGTGCCAGCTCAACAGGGCCGAACACTGAAGCTTTCTTT. It encodes CASSTGPNTEAFF. Full variable domain (missing parts from reference TRBV18 and TRBJ1-1): NAGVMQNPRHLVRRRGQEARLRCSPMKGHSHVYWYRQLPEEGLKFMVYLQKENIIDESGMPKERFSAEFPKEGPSILRIQQVVRGDSAAYFCASSTGPNTEAFFGQGTRLTVV.